Listed below are T cell receptor beta chains from one sample, sequenced in a study of neoadjuvant anti-PD-1 for oral cavity cancer. TCRdb's table, derived via immunoSEQ multiplex PCR, lists solely in-frame clones and lacks some. The table includes some 29,000 clones, roughly 85% detected once. The source material was PBMCs, sampled after nivolumab (anti-PD-1) treatment. The receptor set was obtained from a person between 35 and 79 years old with oral cavity squamous cell carcinoma. The CDR3 runs from the conserved cysteine through the conserved F or W. Each record gives: V gene, D gene, J gene, clone size, CDR3 protein, CDR3 DNA. D genes are given only for firm matches. Some rows have no size entry. The others give once, few or many, or a class for an expanded clone.

v_call: TRBV5-1; d_call: TRBD2; j_call: TRBJ2-1; clone_size: -; cdr3_aa: CASSLLGPAGDPNEQFF; cdr3_nt: TGCGCCAGCAGCTTGTTAGGGCCAGCGGGGGACCCCAATGAGCAGTTCTTC
v_call: TRBV4-3; d_call: TRBD1; j_call: TRBJ2-7; clone_size: -; cdr3_aa: CASSQEGDRGLDEQYF; cdr3_nt: TGCGCCAGCAGCCAAGAGGGGGACAGGGGGCTCGACGAGCAGTACTTC
v_call: TRBV7-6; d_call: -; j_call: TRBJ2-1; clone_size: few; cdr3_aa: CASSSQKYNEQFF; cdr3_nt: TGTGCCAGCAGCTCTCAGAAGTACAATGAGCAGTTCTTC
v_call: TRBV19; d_call: TRBD2; j_call: TRBJ2-3; clone_size: -; cdr3_aa: CASSPERTRGGVDTQYF; cdr3_nt: TGTGCCAGTAGTCCCGAGCGAACGCGGGGGGGAGTGGATACGCAGTATTTT
v_call: TRBV5-1; d_call: -; j_call: TRBJ1-5; clone_size: -; cdr3_aa: CASSLDSNQPQHF; cdr3_nt: TGCGCCAGCAGCTTGGACAGCAATCAGCCCCAGCATTTT
v_call: TRBV13; d_call: -; j_call: TRBJ2-2; clone_size: -; cdr3_aa: CASIRNGQGHTGELFF; cdr3_nt: TGTGCCAGCATCAGAAACGGGCAGGGACACACCGGGGAGCTGTTTTTT
v_call: TRBV5-8; d_call: -; j_call: TRBJ1-5; clone_size: -; cdr3_aa: CASSFSMRDQPQHF; cdr3_nt: TGTGCCAGCAGCTTCTCGATGAGGGATCAGCCCCAGCATTTT
v_call: TRBV12-5; d_call: -; j_call: TRBJ2-2; clone_size: -; cdr3_aa: CASGLEGSTGELFF; cdr3_nt: TGTGCTAGTGGTTTGGAAGGGTCTACCGGGGAGCTGTTTTTT
v_call: TRBV5-6; d_call: TRBD2; j_call: TRBJ2-6; clone_size: few; cdr3_aa: CASSPGGGANVLTF; cdr3_nt: TGTGCCAGCAGCCCGGGAGGGGGGGCCAACGTCCTGACTTTC
v_call: TRBV4-2; d_call: -; j_call: TRBJ2-1; clone_size: -; cdr3_aa: CASSAQEGGYNEQFF; cdr3_nt: TGTGCCAGCAGCGCACAGGAAGGCGGATACAATGAGCAGTTCTTC
v_call: TRBV19; d_call: -; j_call: TRBJ2-7; clone_size: -; cdr3_aa: CASSMSTSYEQYF; cdr3_nt: TGTGCCAGTAGTATGAGCACGTCCTACGAGCAGTACTTC
v_call: TRBV5-1; d_call: TRBD2; j_call: TRBJ2-2; clone_size: few; cdr3_aa: CASSRLHGTSGGADGELFF; cdr3_nt: TGCGCCAGCAGCAGACTCCACGGGACTAGCGGGGGGGCCGACGGGGAGCTGTTTTTT
v_call: TRBV6-1; d_call: -; j_call: TRBJ1-5; clone_size: few; cdr3_aa: CASMLTGDQPQHF; cdr3_nt: TGTGCCAGCATGTTGACAGGAGATCAGCCCCAGCATTTT
v_call: TRBV7-2; d_call: -; j_call: TRBJ2-3; clone_size: -; cdr3_aa: CASSLGALGHTQYF; cdr3_nt: TGTGCCAGCAGCTTGGGGGCCCTAGGGCATACGCAGTATTTT
v_call: TRBV2; d_call: -; j_call: TRBJ2-5; clone_size: few; cdr3_aa: CASSEALGAGGETQYF; cdr3_nt: TGTGCCAGCAGTGAAGCGCTTGGGGCCGGTGGTGAGACCCAGTACTTC
v_call: TRBV6-6; d_call: -; j_call: TRBJ1-2; clone_size: -; cdr3_aa: CATRPWRGWDYGYTF; cdr3_nt: TGTGCCACCCGCCCCTGGAGGGGCTGGGACTATGGCTACACCTTC
v_call: TRBV9; d_call: -; j_call: TRBJ2-3; clone_size: -; cdr3_aa: CASQGGVSTDTQYF; cdr3_nt: TGTGCCAGCCAAGGGGGGGTGAGCACAGATACGCAGTATTTT
v_call: TRBV19; d_call: TRBD1; j_call: TRBJ2-7; clone_size: few; cdr3_aa: CASSPGQIYEQYF; cdr3_nt: TGTGCCAGTAGTCCGGGACAGATCTACGAGCAGTACTTC
v_call: TRBV11-3; d_call: -; j_call: TRBJ2-3; clone_size: few; cdr3_aa: CASSYSSGTWSDTQYF; cdr3_nt: TGTGCCAGCAGCTATTCCTCCGGGACCTGGAGCGATACGCAGTATTTT
v_call: TRBV6-5; d_call: -; j_call: TRBJ1-1; clone_size: -; cdr3_aa: CASSPPDRPNTEAFF; cdr3_nt: TGTGCCAGCAGTCCCCCGGACAGACCGAACACTGAAGCTTTCTTT
v_call: TRBV6-6; d_call: -; j_call: TRBJ1-2; clone_size: -; cdr3_aa: CASSYGRYGYTF; cdr3_nt: TGTGCCAGCAGTTACGGTCGGTATGGCTACACCTTC
v_call: TRBV11-3; d_call: TRBD1; j_call: TRBJ1-5; clone_size: few; cdr3_aa: CASSLERGGPNYSNQPQHF; cdr3_nt: TGTGCCAGCAGCTTAGAGAGAGGGGGCCCGAATTATAGCAATCAGCCCCAGCATTTT
v_call: TRBV27; d_call: -; j_call: TRBJ1-3; clone_size: -; cdr3_aa: CASSSFKGNTIYF; cdr3_nt: TGTGCCAGCAGTTCCTTTAAAGGAAACACCATATATTTT
v_call: TRBV11-1; d_call: -; j_call: TRBJ2-1; clone_size: -; cdr3_aa: CASAYGGDNEQFF; cdr3_nt: TGTGCCAGTGCTTATGGGGGTGACAATGAGCAGTTCTTC
v_call: TRBV4-1; d_call: -; j_call: TRBJ1-1; clone_size: -; cdr3_aa: CASSQVELSNTEAFF; cdr3_nt: TGCGCCAGCAGCCAAGTAGAGTTATCGAACACTGAAGCTTTCTTT
v_call: TRBV9; d_call: -; j_call: TRBJ1-1; clone_size: -; cdr3_aa: CASSFKGGDTEAFF; cdr3_nt: TGTGCCAGCAGCTTCAAGGGGGGGGACACTGAAGCTTTCTTT
v_call: TRBV5-1; d_call: -; j_call: TRBJ2-7; clone_size: -; cdr3_aa: CASSLGLSGDEQYF; cdr3_nt: TGCGCCAGCAGCTTGGGACTATCTGGCGACGAGCAGTACTTC
v_call: TRBV18; d_call: -; j_call: TRBJ1-5; clone_size: -; cdr3_aa: CASSPEDGSNQPQHF; cdr3_nt: TGTGCCAGCTCACCAGAAGACGGTAGCAATCAGCCCCAGCATTTT
v_call: TRBV6-5; d_call: -; j_call: TRBJ1-1; clone_size: -; cdr3_aa: CASSRQTNEAFF; cdr3_nt: TGTGCCAGCAGTCGACAGACCAATGAAGCTTTCTTT
v_call: TRBV27; d_call: -; j_call: TRBJ1-1; clone_size: -; cdr3_aa: CASSRQNTEAFF; cdr3_nt: TGTGCCAGCAGCCGACAAAACACTGAAGCTTTCTTT
v_call: TRBV18; d_call: -; j_call: TRBJ1-5; clone_size: -; cdr3_aa: CASSLGRNSNQPQHF; cdr3_nt: TGTGCCAGCTCACTCGGACGGAATAGCAATCAGCCCCAGCATTTT
v_call: TRBV30; d_call: TRBD2; j_call: TRBJ2-3; clone_size: -; cdr3_aa: CAWSVRGGTDTQYF; cdr3_nt: TGTGCCTGGAGTGTGCGGGGGGGCACAGATACGCAGTATTTT
v_call: TRBV5-1; d_call: TRBD2; j_call: TRBJ2-1; clone_size: -; cdr3_aa: CASSLEASGGVQFF; cdr3_nt: TGCGCCAGCAGCTTGGAGGCTAGCGGGGGGGTGCAGTTCTTC
v_call: TRBV19; d_call: -; j_call: TRBJ1-1; clone_size: -; cdr3_aa: CASSLYLVAPDTEAFF; cdr3_nt: TGTGCCAGTAGTCTCTACCTAGTAGCCCCCGACACTGAAGCTTTCTTT
v_call: TRBV11-2; d_call: -; j_call: TRBJ2-1; clone_size: -; cdr3_aa: CASSSVGDTAYNEQFF; cdr3_nt: TGTGCCAGCAGCTCGGTCGGGGATACGGCTTATAATGAGCAGTTCTTC
v_call: TRBV2; d_call: -; j_call: TRBJ2-3; clone_size: -; cdr3_aa: CASREMGSPVTQYF; cdr3_nt: TGTGCCAGCAGGGAAATGGGCTCACCGGTTACGCAGTATTTT
v_call: TRBV4-3; d_call: -; j_call: TRBJ2-5; clone_size: -; cdr3_aa: CASSQEGGGKTQYF; cdr3_nt: TGCGCCAGCAGCCAAGAAGGGGGCGGGAAGACCCAGTACTTC
v_call: TRBV9; d_call: -; j_call: TRBJ2-1; clone_size: -; cdr3_aa: CASSVGGLKYNEQFF; cdr3_nt: TGTGCCAGCAGCGTAGGAGGACTTAAGTACAATGAGCAGTTCTTC
v_call: TRBV5-4; d_call: -; j_call: TRBJ1-2; clone_size: -; cdr3_aa: CASSPTGNSNYGYTF; cdr3_nt: TGTGCCAGCAGCCCAACAGGGAACTCTAACTATGGCTACACCTTC
v_call: TRBV6-5; d_call: -; j_call: TRBJ1-1; clone_size: -; cdr3_aa: CASSYSDLTPQAFF; cdr3_nt: TGTGCCAGCAGTTACTCGGACTTGACTCCTCAGGCTTTCTTT
v_call: TRBV2; d_call: -; j_call: TRBJ1-6; clone_size: few; cdr3_aa: CASSGQRNSPLHF; cdr3_nt: TGTGCCAGCAGTGGACAACGAAATTCACCCCTCCACTTT
v_call: TRBV9; d_call: -; j_call: TRBJ1-5; clone_size: -; cdr3_aa: CASSPEVSGNQPQHF; cdr3_nt: TGTGCCAGCAGCCCTGAAGTCTCGGGCAATCAGCCCCAGCATTTT
v_call: TRBV28; d_call: TRBD1; j_call: TRBJ2-3; clone_size: few; cdr3_aa: CAIRTGLSTDTQYF; cdr3_nt: TGTGCCATCAGGACAGGGCTCAGCACAGATACGCAGTATTTT
v_call: TRBV19; d_call: -; j_call: TRBJ1-4; clone_size: once; cdr3_aa: CASSAPGREKLFF; cdr3_nt: TGTGCCAGTTCTGCCCCAGGACGGGAAAAACTGTTTTTT
v_call: TRBV25-1; d_call: -; j_call: TRBJ2-3; clone_size: once; cdr3_aa: CASSEADTQYF; cdr3_nt: TGTGCCAGCAGTGAGGCGGATACGCAGTATTTT
v_call: TRBV29-1; d_call: TRBD2; j_call: TRBJ2-3; clone_size: -; cdr3_aa: CSVALAGTDTQYF; cdr3_nt: TGCAGCGTTGCACTAGCGGGCACAGATACGCAGTATTTT
v_call: TRBV10-3; d_call: -; j_call: TRBJ2-2; clone_size: -; cdr3_aa: CAISWQGRAGELFF; cdr3_nt: TGTGCCATCAGTTGGCAGGGCCGGGCCGGGGAGCTGTTTTTT
v_call: TRBV20-1; d_call: -; j_call: TRBJ2-3; clone_size: few; cdr3_aa: CSAALSDTQYF; cdr3_nt: TGCAGTGCCGCACTATCAGATACGCAGTATTTT
v_call: TRBV7-2; d_call: -; j_call: TRBJ1-6; clone_size: few; cdr3_aa: CASRPQGGGSPLHF; cdr3_nt: TGTGCCAGCAGACCACAGGGAGGGGGTTCACCCCTCCACTTT
v_call: TRBV10-3; d_call: TRBD2; j_call: TRBJ2-1; clone_size: -; cdr3_aa: CAAGTSSDEQFF; cdr3_nt: TGTGCCGCCGGGACTAGCAGCGATGAGCAGTTCTTC
v_call: TRBV7-9; d_call: -; j_call: TRBJ2-2; clone_size: -; cdr3_aa: CASSLEVPGELFF; cdr3_nt: TGTGCCAGCAGCTTAGAAGTCCCCGGGGAGCTGTTTTTT
v_call: TRBV11-3; d_call: TRBD2; j_call: TRBJ2-5; clone_size: -; cdr3_aa: CASSLGVAGQETQYF; cdr3_nt: TGTGCCAGCAGCTTAGGGGTAGCGGGGCAAGAGACCCAGTACTTC
v_call: TRBV19; d_call: -; j_call: TRBJ1-5; clone_size: -; cdr3_aa: CASSIGIPAARQPQHF; cdr3_nt: TGTGCCAGTAGTATAGGGATCCCGGCCGCTAGGCAGCCCCAGCATTTT
v_call: TRBV5-1; d_call: TRBD1; j_call: TRBJ1-1; clone_size: -; cdr3_aa: CASSFLPGGDTEAFF; cdr3_nt: TGCGCCAGCAGCTTTCTACCAGGGGGCGATACTGAAGCTTTCTTT
v_call: TRBV5-1; d_call: TRBD1; j_call: TRBJ1-2; clone_size: few; cdr3_aa: CASSPDRTNYGYTF; cdr3_nt: TGCGCCAGCAGCCCGGACAGGACTAACTATGGCTACACCTTC
v_call: TRBV28; d_call: -; j_call: TRBJ1-5; clone_size: -; cdr3_aa: CASSLTLQNQPQHF; cdr3_nt: TGTGCCAGCAGTTTAACCTTACAAAATCAGCCCCAGCATTTT
v_call: TRBV9; d_call: -; j_call: TRBJ1-5; clone_size: -; cdr3_aa: CASSVGPAGEPQHF; cdr3_nt: TGTGCCAGCAGCGTAGGACCCGCTGGAGAGCCCCAGCATTTT
v_call: TRBV5-8; d_call: -; j_call: TRBJ2-3; clone_size: -; cdr3_aa: CASSGRIGKADGGDTQYF; cdr3_nt: TGTGCCAGCAGCGGTAGAATAGGAAAAGCGGATGGGGGAGATACGCAGTATTTT
v_call: TRBV10-3; d_call: TRBD1; j_call: TRBJ2-2; clone_size: -; cdr3_aa: CAISDIGTGYTGELFF; cdr3_nt: TGTGCCATCAGCGATATAGGGACAGGCTACACCGGGGAGCTGTTTTTT
v_call: TRBV29-1; d_call: -; j_call: TRBJ2-5; clone_size: once; cdr3_aa: CSGTYQETQYF; cdr3_nt: TGCAGCGGAACGTACCAAGAGACCCAGTACTTC